The clone carrying this T cell receptor (beta chain) was counted between two and nine times. The data derive from a study of control samples from healthy donors and cancer patients. Some clones are missing from TCRdb's copy, which holds only in-frame ones; the method was immunoSEQ multiplex PCR. The sample lists some 110,000 clones, 80% to 90% occurring once. The receptor comes from a woman aged 50 to 60 with colorectal cancer. The sample consisted of PBMCs.

The CDR3 DNA follows: TGTGCCAGCAGCTTAGGGTTGATGAGGGACGACACTGAAGCTTTCTTT. Protein: CASSLGLMRDDTEAFF. The chain joins TRBV7-8 to TRBJ1-1; perhaps TRBD1 as D (5 bases). The CDR3 covers 16 residues. CDR1 and CDR2 from the germline V gene are SGHVS and FQNEAQ. V dropped 1 base and J dropped 3 bases, with 15 bases sitting between them. The full variable domain, its missing parts supplied by reference TRBV7-8 and TRBJ1-1, is GAGVSQSPRYKVAKRGQDVALRCDPISGHVSLFWYQQALGQGPEFLTYFQNEAQLDKSGLPSDRFFAERPEGSVSTLKIQRTQQEDSAVYLCASSLGLMRDDTEAFFGQGTRLTVV.